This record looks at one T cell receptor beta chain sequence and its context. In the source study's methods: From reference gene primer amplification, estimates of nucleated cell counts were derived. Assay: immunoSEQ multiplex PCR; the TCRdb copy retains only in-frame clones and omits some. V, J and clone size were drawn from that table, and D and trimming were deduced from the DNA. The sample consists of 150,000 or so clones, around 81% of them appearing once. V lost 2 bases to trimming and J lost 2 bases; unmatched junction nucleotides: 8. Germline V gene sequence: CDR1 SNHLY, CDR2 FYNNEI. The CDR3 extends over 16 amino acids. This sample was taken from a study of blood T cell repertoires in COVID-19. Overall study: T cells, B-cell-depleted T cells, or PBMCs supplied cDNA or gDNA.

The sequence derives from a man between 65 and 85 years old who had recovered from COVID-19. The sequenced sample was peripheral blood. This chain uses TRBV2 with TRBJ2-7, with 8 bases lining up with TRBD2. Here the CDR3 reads CASSEPGGVRAYEQYF. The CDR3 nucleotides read TGTGCCAGCAGTGAACCGGGGGGGGTTCGAGCCTACGAGCAGTACTTC.